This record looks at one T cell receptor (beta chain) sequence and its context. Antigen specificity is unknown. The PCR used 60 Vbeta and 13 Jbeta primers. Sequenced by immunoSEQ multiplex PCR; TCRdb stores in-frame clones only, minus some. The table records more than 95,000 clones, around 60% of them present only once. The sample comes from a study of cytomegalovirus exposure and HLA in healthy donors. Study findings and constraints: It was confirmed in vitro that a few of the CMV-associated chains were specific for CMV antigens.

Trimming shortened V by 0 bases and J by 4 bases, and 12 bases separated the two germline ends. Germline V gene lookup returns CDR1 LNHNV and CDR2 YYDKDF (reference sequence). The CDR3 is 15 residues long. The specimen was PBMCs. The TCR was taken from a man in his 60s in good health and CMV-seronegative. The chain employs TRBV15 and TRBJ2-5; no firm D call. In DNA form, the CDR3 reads TGTGCCACCAGCAGAGATCTAGGAGTGCGAGAGACCCAGTACTTC. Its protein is CATSRDLGVRETQYF.